What follows are 6 T cell receptor beta chains derived from one specimen sequenced in a study of blood T cell repertoires in COVID-19. Produced via immunoSEQ multiplex PCR; TCRdb's table is partial and in-frame only. The sample lists under 400,000 clones, more than 70% occurring once. What was sequenced was PBMCs or T cells enriched from blood (not recorded which). These receptors originate from a woman aged 30 to 39 who had been exposed to COVID-19.

The gene calls are TRBV4-1 and TRBJ2-3, with a tentative D call TRBD2 (6 bases). V lost 0 bases and J 6 bases, leaving 19 bases between the germline ends. Per germline, CDR1 MGHRA and CDR2 YSYEKL. This CDR3 region has 17 residues. The CDR3 is CASSQERGTSQMDTQYF. The CDR3 DNA follows: TGCGCCAGCAGCCAAGAACGGGGAACTAGCCAGATGGATACGCAGTATTTT.

The gene calls are TRBV10-2 and TRBJ2-3, with 15 bases fitting TRBD2. Trimming removed 4 bases from V and 2 bases from J; junction bases left unmatched: 4. The CDR3 is 17 amino acids. CDR1 and CDR2 (germline): WSHSY, SAAADI. This CDR3 is CASSGGLAGGNTDTQYF. In DNA, the CDR3 is TGCGCCAGCAGTGGGGGACTAGCGGGAGGCAACACAGATACGCAGTATTTT.

Only one count was recorded for this clone. This chain uses TRBV6-6 with TRBJ1-3, with TRBD1 matching 8 bases. The CDR3 has 14 residues. Per the germline V gene, CDR1 is MNHNY and CDR2 is SVGAGI (reference sequence). The junction had 5 bases not matched to a gene; V was cut back by 4 bases and J by 6 bases. The CDR3 DNA reads as TGTGCCAGCAGTTCCAGGGGGCGCGTAAACACCATATATTTT. Its protein product is CASSSRGRVNTIYF.

V usage is TRBV14 and J usage is TRBJ1-2; a weak D match, TRBD1 (5 bases). Germline CDR1 SGHDN, CDR2 FVKESK. The CDR3 length is 16 residues. V shed 3 bases and J shed 4 bases, with 18 bases lying between them. CDR3 nucleotide sequence: TGTGCCAGCAGCCACCTCCCCCAGGGCCCTTCCTATGGCTACACCTTC. It encodes CASSHLPQGPSYGYTF.

The rearrangement uses TRBV11-2 and TRBJ1-2; TRBD1 is a possible D gene (6 bases). From germline, CDR1 is SGHAT and CDR2 FQNNGV. V dropped 5 bases and J dropped 6 bases, with 16 bases sitting between them. The CDR3 sequence is 14 residues long. CDR3 region: CASSLLVGGHGYTF. CDR3 nucleotide sequence: TGTGCCAGCAGCCTATTAGTGGGGGGGCATGGCTACACCTTC.

The chain joins TRBV7-9 to TRBJ2-3, with TRBD1 identical over 8 bases. The germline V gene encodes CDR1 SEHNR and CDR2 FQNEAQ (reference sequence). The CDR3 has 15 amino acids. With V trimmed by 4 bases and J by 0 bases, 3 bases remained unmatched. CDR3 residues: CASSSGQGSTDTQYF. CDR3 in DNA: TGTGCCAGCAGCTCCGGACAGGGTAGCACAGATACGCAGTATTTT.